These T cell receptor beta chains were read from a single sample in a study of T cell repertoires and HLA-DP antigens. Antigens of these TCRs are unknown. Assay: immunoSEQ multiplex PCR; the TCRdb copy retains only in-frame clones and omits some. The sample holds almost 90,000 clones, 86% seen once. Sequenced material: CD4+ T cells from PBMCs. The source of these receptors is a man aged 50-60 years in good health and CMV-seronegative. CDR3s include the opening cysteine and the closing phenylalanine or tryptophan. D genes are given only for firm matches. Only part of the rows carry a size: once, few, many, or a class if the clone is expanded.

-,TRBJ2-2,TRBV6-6,TRBD1,15,CASSLGQANTGELFF,TGTGCCAGCAGTTTAGGACAGGCGAACACCGGGGAGCTGTTTTTT
-,TRBJ2-2,TRBV27,-,16,CASSLLLALNTGELFF,TGTGCCAGCAGTTTATTACTAGCCTTGAACACCGGGGAGCTGTTTTTT
-,TRBJ2-7,TRBV2,TRBD1,14,CASSGDRGLYEQYF,TGTGCCAGCAGTGGCGACAGGGGTCTCTACGAGCAGTACTTC
once,TRBJ1-3,TRBV5-4,-,15,CASSNKLISGNTIYF,TGTGCCAGCAGCAATAAGCTCATCTCTGGAAACACCATATATTTT
-,TRBJ2-7,TRBV5-5,-,15,CASSQGLRLTYEQYF,TGTGCCAGCAGCCAGGGACTTAGATTAACCTACGAGCAGTACTTC
-,TRBJ1-1,TRBV7-7,-,15,CASSFLGGSDTEAFF,TGTGCTAGCAGCTTTCTAGGGGGGTCGGACACTGAAGCTTTCTTT
-,TRBJ2-5,TRBV28,-,12,CASNLALGAQYF,TGTGCCAGCAATCTCGCCTTGGGGGCCCAGTACTTC
-,TRBJ1-1,TRBV5-4,-,11,CASSLGREAFF,TGTGCCAGCAGCCTCGGGCGGGAAGCTTTCTTT
few,TRBJ1-6,TRBV2,-,13,CASGQYDNSPLHF,TGTGCCAGCGGACAGTACGATAATTCACCCCTCCACTTT
-,TRBJ2-3,TRBV5-4,-,14,CASSLTASTDTQYF,TGTGCCAGCAGCTTGACAGCAAGCACAGATACGCAGTATTTT
-,TRBJ2-7,TRBV18,-,13,CASSPAELLEQYF,TGTGCCAGCTCACCAGCGGAACTTCTCGAGCAGTACTTC
-,TRBJ2-7,TRBV9,-,13,CASSLGLSYEQYF,TGTGCCAGCAGCCTCGGACTCAGCTACGAGCAGTACTTC
once,TRBJ1-1,TRBV28,-,15,CASSLIGGRDTEAFF,TGTGCCAGCAGTTTAATTGGGGGCAGGGACACTGAAGCTTTCTTT
few,TRBJ1-3,TRBV6-1,-,10,CASLGNTIYF,TGTGCCAGCCTTGGAAACACCATATATTTT
-,TRBJ2-1,TRBV7-9,TRBD2,17,CASSPAGGRLLYNEQFF,TGTGCCAGCAGCCCCGCCGGCGGGAGGCTACTATACAATGAGCAGTTCTTC
once,TRBJ1-4,TRBV5-1,TRBD1,14,CASSLGQGREKLFF,TGCGCCAGCAGCCTCGGACAGGGTAGAGAAAAACTGTTTTTT
-,TRBJ2-7,TRBV6-6,-,13,CASSQIASGQQYF,TGTGCCAGCAGTCAAATAGCTTCGGGACAACAGTACTTC
few,TRBJ1-2,TRBV7-2,-,11,CASSTRNGYTF,TGTGCCAGCAGCACCCGAAATGGCTACACCTTC
-,TRBJ2-7,TRBV28,TRBD1,14,CASSLLQGLREQYF,TGTGCCAGCAGTTTGTTACAGGGGCTTAGAGAGCAGTACTTC
-,TRBJ1-2,TRBV18,-,14,CASSAGGLHYGYTF,TGTGCCAGCTCGGCAGGAGGTCTTCACTATGGCTACACCTTC
-,TRBJ2-5,TRBV7-9,TRBD2,15,CASSSGGNRRETQYF,TGTGCCAGCAGCTCCGGGGGGAATCGTCGAGAGACCCAGTACTTC
-,TRBJ1-1,TRBV27,-,14,CASSSGRQNTEAFF,TGTGCCAGCAGTTCGGGACGGCAGAACACTGAAGCTTTCTTT
-,TRBJ1-4,TRBV9,TRBD1,15,CASSGTGVTNEKLFF,TGTGCCAGCAGCGGGACAGGGGTTACTAATGAAAAACTGTTTTTT
few,TRBJ1-6,TRBV7-8,-,14,CASSGVNPNSPLHF,TGTGCCAGCAGTGGGGTTAATCCTAATTCACCCCTCCACTTT
once,TRBJ1-4,TRBV6-5,-,12,CASHGINEKLFF,TGTGCCAGCCACGGGATTAATGAAAAACTGTTTTTT
once,TRBJ2-1,TRBV7-2,-,14,CATQAALSYNEQFF,TGTGCCACCCAAGCGGCTCTCTCCTACAATGAGCAGTTCTTC
-,TRBJ1-5,TRBV6-5,-,14,CASNENGSGQPQHF,TGTGCCAGCAATGAGAACGGTAGTGGTCAGCCCCAGCATTTT
-,TRBJ2-7,TRBV4-2,-,14,CASSQESRSYEQYF,TGTGCCAGCAGCCAAGAAAGCAGGTCCTACGAGCAGTACTTC
-,TRBJ2-1,TRBV7-2,-,11,CASSPENEQFF,TGTGCCAGCAGCCCCGAGAATGAGCAGTTCTTC
once,TRBJ2-2,TRBV16,-,13,CASSGLGTGELFF,TGTGCCAGCAGCGGACTCGGCACCGGGGAGCTGTTTTTT
-,TRBJ1-2,TRBV2,-,13,CASSRETNYGYTF,TGTGCCAGCAGTAGAGAGACTAACTATGGCTACACCTTC
-,TRBJ2-3,TRBV6-1,-,15,CASSAEAIDSSTQYF,TGTGCCAGCAGTGCCGAAGCCATTGACAGTTCTACGCAGTATTTT
-,TRBJ1-5,TRBV30,TRBD1,14,CAWQGQGFNQPQHF,TGTGCCTGGCAGGGACAGGGCTTCAATCAGCCCCAGCATTTT
-,TRBJ2-7,TRBV7-9,-,12,CASSLGPPSQYF,TGTGCCAGCAGCCTGGGACCGCCGTCGCAGTACTTC
-,TRBJ2-5,TRBV5-4,-,14,CASSLAARQETQYF,TGTGCCAGCAGCTTGGCCGCCCGTCAAGAGACCCAGTACTTC
-,TRBJ2-2,TRBV5-1,TRBD1,15,CASSENRQGAGELFF,TGCGCCAGCAGCGAAAACAGACAGGGGGCCGGGGAGCTGTTTTTT